This T cell receptor beta chain was documented in a study of T cells after yellow fever vaccination. The germline CDR1 and CDR2 sequences are SQVTM and ANQGSEA. V gave up 7 bases and J gave up 1 base, with 11 bases separating them. The CDR3 consists of 13 residues. Study conclusions and caveats: Some clonotypes were seen in both the CD4 and the CD8 compartments. These made up a small share and likely arose from convergent recombination. Post-booster repertoires contained most primary-vaccination clones again (around 96% CD4, over 70% CD8).

UMIs and a universal primer site were added when TCR cDNA was made by 5'RACE template switching. One entry per CDR3 protein, called by TCRdb with MiXCR from the 5' RACE reads. This repertoire shows roughly 500,000 distinct CDR3 sequences, 15% to 20% found once; its top ten account for roughly an eighth. This clonotype was counted a few times. Its specificity is unknown. Sequencing was performed on PBMCs, taken 15 days after the yellow fever booster vaccination. This TCR came from a man between 25 and 39 years old who received the YFV17D yellow fever vaccine. The V and J genes are TRBV29-1 and TRBJ1-5; D perhaps matches TRBD1 (5 bases). The CDR3 coding sequence is TGCAGCGCCCAGGGTAACAGCAATCAGCCCCAGCATTTT. Its protein is CSAQGNSNQPQHF.